A single TCR beta chain is shown here with its context. These data belong to a study of T-cell memory formation after mild COVID-19. TCRdb fed the 5' RACE reads into MiXCR, producing one record per CDR3 protein. Found here are about 84,000 distinct CDR3 sequences, 14% of them singletons; the top ten hold 25% to 35%. Germline loops: CDR1 GTSNPN, CDR2 SVGIG (reference sequence). The ends were cut back, 5 bases at V and 4 bases at J, with 11 bases in the middle. The length of the CDR3 is 13 residues. Material: PBMCs or a T cell subset sorted from them (not recorded which). The clonotype comes from an adult woman who had mild COVID-19 (a few samples of this study predate the infection). Cell type and time point are not known. The chain employs TRBV30 and TRBJ2-2; perhaps D is TRBD1 or TRBD2 (6 bases each). The CDR3 nucleotides are TGTGCCTGGGAGGGGGAGGTCACCGGGGAGCTGTTTTTT. Translating gives CAWEGEVTGELFF.